This TCR beta chain was captured by sequencing in a study of molecular identifiers for immune sequencing clone quantification. This CDR3 has 15 amino acids. CDR1 and CDR2 (germline): LNHDA, SQIVND (reference sequence). Previously described methods and listed TCR primers were employed for the bulk TCR libraries. TCRdb reanalysed the PCR reads using MiXCR and keeps one entry per CDR3 protein. The top ten clones hold 0.7% to 0.95% of a sample with about 630,000 distinct CDR3 sequences, 25% of them seen once. Naive CD8 libraries came from around 18,000 to 910,000 sorted cells with 10%, 30% or 50% RNA. Researchers sorted naive CD8 T cells as cells that were CD8+CD4-CCR7+CD45RA+. About this clonotype: One end of the junction fails to match germline, which may point to a read error.

The V gene is TRBV19, the J gene TRBJ1-3, with a possible D match to TRBD1 (6 bases). The sequencing sample was made of naive CD8+ T cells from blood, with Jurkat cell RNA spiked in. Noted subset: FACS-sorted CD8+CD4-CCR7+CD45RA+ naive T cells. This TCR derives from a human donor in good health. Some libraries in this study had Jurkat cell RNA spiked in. The CDR3 DNA sequence: TGTGCCAGTAGTACCGGGGACATCTCTGGAGACACCATATATTTT. It yields the protein CASSTGDISGDTIYF.